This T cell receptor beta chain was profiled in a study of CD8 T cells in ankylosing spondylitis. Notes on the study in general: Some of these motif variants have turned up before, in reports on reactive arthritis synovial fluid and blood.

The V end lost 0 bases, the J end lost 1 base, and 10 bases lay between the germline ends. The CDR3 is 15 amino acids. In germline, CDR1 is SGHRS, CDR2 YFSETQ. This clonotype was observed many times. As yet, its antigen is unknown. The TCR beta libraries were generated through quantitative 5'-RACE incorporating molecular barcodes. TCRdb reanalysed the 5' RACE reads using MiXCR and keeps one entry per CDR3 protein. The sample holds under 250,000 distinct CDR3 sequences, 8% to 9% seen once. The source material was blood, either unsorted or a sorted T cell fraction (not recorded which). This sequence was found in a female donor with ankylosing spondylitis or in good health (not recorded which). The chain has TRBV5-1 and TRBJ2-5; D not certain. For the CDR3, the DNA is TGCGCCAGCAGCTTGGAGGGTGTCGTCCAAGAGACCCAGTACTTC. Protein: CASSLEGVVQETQYF.